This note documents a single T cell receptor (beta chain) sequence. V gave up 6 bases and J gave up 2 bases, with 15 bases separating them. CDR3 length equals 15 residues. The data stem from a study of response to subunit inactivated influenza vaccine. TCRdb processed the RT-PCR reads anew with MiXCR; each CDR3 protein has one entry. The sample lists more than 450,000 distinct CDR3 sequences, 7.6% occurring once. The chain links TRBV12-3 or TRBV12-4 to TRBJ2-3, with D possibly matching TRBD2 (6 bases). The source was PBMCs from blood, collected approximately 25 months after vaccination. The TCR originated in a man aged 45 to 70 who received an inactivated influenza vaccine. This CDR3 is CASSHPPGVTDTQYF. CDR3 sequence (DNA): TGTGCCAGCAGCCACCCCCCGGGGGTCACAGATACGCAGTATTTT.